One and the same sample provided the 29 T cell receptor beta chains below, sequenced in a study of shared clonotypes between healthy human individuals. The table came from immunoSEQ multiplex PCR; TCRdb's copy has only in-frame clones and leaves some out. The table lists 2 million to 2.5 million clones, around 92% of them singletons. Sequencing used naive CD4+ T cells from PBMCs. This sample's subset: CD45RA+ positively selected. These receptors all come from a young man in good health. Some clones in this sample may be carry-over from other donors' samples.

This clone was seen more than once but under ten times. The CDR3, as DNA: TGTGCCAGCAGCTACGGTTGGAGACGACAAAGTCGGGCCAACGTCCTGACTTTC. Translated: CASSYGWRRQSRANVLTF. This sequence joins TRBV7-2 and TRBJ2-6; D is uncertain. The CDR3 totals 18 residues. Germline assignment: CDR1 SGHTA and CDR2 FQGNSA. Trimming pared 4 bases from V and 5 bases from J, leaving 21 bases between.

The gene calls are TRBV19 and TRBJ2-1; 9 positions match TRBD1. CDR1 is LNHDA and CDR2 is SQIVND in the germline V gene (reference sequence). V gave up 7 bases and J gave up 6 bases; unmatched junction bases: 7. CDR3 length equals 14 residues. CDR3 sequence (DNA): TGTGCCAGTACAAACAGGGGGCGAATCAATGAGCAGTTCTTC. Protein sequence: CASTNRGRINEQFF. Based on the CDR3 plus reference TRBV19 and TRBJ2-1, the full variable domain is DGGITQSPKYLFRKEGQNVTLSCEQNLNHDAMYWYRQDPGQGLRLIYYSQIVNDFQKGDIAEGYSVSREKKESFPLTVTSAQKNPTAFYLCASTNRGRINEQFFGPGTRLTVL.

About this clone itself: This same CDR3 is encoded by further DNA sequences in the sample. The V and J genes are TRBV28 and TRBJ2-6; the D call may be TRBD1 or TRBD2 (5 bases each). V lost 6 bases to trimming and J lost 2 bases, with 11 bases between them. Germline V gene data show CDR1 as MDHEN and CDR2 as SYDVKM. The CDR3 length is 15 residues. CDR3 DNA sequence: TGTGCCAGCAGAACTCAGGGAGCTGGGGCCAACGTCCTGACTTTC. As protein: CASRTQGAGANVLTF.

This rearrangement joins TRBV6-1 to TRBJ2-3, with 7 bases lining up with TRBD2. The CDR3 covers 13 residues. Germline trimming cut 8 bases from V and 3 bases from J; bases unmatched to any gene: 5. The germline V gene has CDR1 MNHNS and CDR2 SASEGT. In DNA form, the CDR3 reads TGTGCCAGCGGACTAGGTGGGACAGATACGCAGTATTTT. This translates into CASGLGGTDTQYF.

A word on this clone: The sample contains more than one DNA sequence encoding this CDR3. The chain carries TRBV6-5 and TRBJ2-7; D ambiguous. The CDR3 contains 15 residues. Germline CDR1 reads MNHEY; CDR2 reads SVGAGI. With 0 bases removed from V and 2 bases from J, the gap between germline ends came to 11 bases. The CDR3 region is CASSYSSAFPYEQYF. The DNA of the CDR3 is TGTGCCAGCAGTTACTCGAGTGCCTTTCCCTACGAGCAGTACTTC.

The V gene is TRBV14, the J gene TRBJ1-2; D may be TRBD1 (5 bases). V lost 4 bases, J lost 0 bases, and 15 bases lay in between. Germline V gene sequence: CDR1 SGHDN, CDR2 FVKESK. The CDR3 is 16 amino acids. CDR3 coding DNA: TGTGCCAGCAGCCCTTGGGACGGAGGTTCTAACTATGGCTACACCTTC. It translates to CASSPWDGGSNYGYTF.

The chain carries TRBV19 and TRBJ1-3; the D gene is possibly TRBD1 (6 bases). Trimming shortened V by 5 bases and J by 8 bases, and 16 bases separated the two germline ends. This CDR3 is built from 14 residues. CDR1 is LNHDA, CDR2 SQIVND, per germline (reference sequence). Written as DNA, the CDR3 is TGTGCCAGTAGTGGAGGGACACCTGAGGACACCATATATTTT. It codes for CASSGGTPEDTIYF.

The chain combines TRBV5-1 with TRBJ2-1; no clear D gene. CDR3 length: 14 residues. V dropped 4 bases and J dropped 6 bases, with 14 bases sitting between them. Germline-derived CDR1 and CDR2 are SGHRS and YFSETQ. In nucleotides, the CDR3 is TGCGCCAGCAGCCCAGTAGAATGGGGCAATGAGCAGTTCTTC. Its protein is CASSPVEWGNEQFF.

This clone has a single count. The rearrangement uses TRBV7-6 and TRBJ2-1; D gene ambiguous. CDR3 length: 14 amino acids. V was shortened by 0 bases and J by 11 bases, with 14 bases between the two germline ends. CDR1 and CDR2 (germline): SGHVS, FNYEAQ. The CDR3: CASSLAGGPDQQFF. Here the CDR3 DNA reads TGTGCCAGCAGCTTAGCAGGCGGCCCGGATCAGCAGTTCTTC. The entire variable domain, with the rest obtained from reference TRBV7-6 and TRBJ2-1, is as follows: GAGVSQSPRYKVTKRGQDVALRCDPISGHVSLYWYRQALGQGPEFLTYFNYEAQQDKSGLPNDRFSAERPEGSISTLTIQRTEQRDSAMYRCASSLAGGPDQQFFGPGTRLTVL.

This chain uses TRBV11-2 with TRBJ2-1; 8 bases are a match to TRBD2. The CDR3 extends over 15 amino acids. The V segment lost 4 bases and the J segment 9 bases; nucleotides outside the gene matches: 11. Germline values: CDR1 SGHAT, CDR2 FQNNGV. Here the CDR3 DNA reads TGTGCCAGCAGCTCCTTAGCGGGACTCGGGCTTGAGCAGTTCTTC. The encoded protein is CASSSLAGLGLEQFF. Supplemented by reference TRBV11-2 and TRBJ2-1, the full variable domain reads EAGVAQSPRYKIIEKRQSVAFWCNPISGHATLYWYQQILGQGPKLLIQFQNNGVVDDSQLPKDRFSAERLKGVDSTLKIQPAKLEDSAVYLCASSSLAGLGLEQFFGPGTRLTVL.

The chain carries TRBV30 and TRBJ1-5, with unresolved D. The V gene's germline CDR1 is GTSNPN and CDR2 SVGIG (reference sequence). This CDR3 has 13 residues. V lost 3 bases, J lost 2 bases, and 8 bases lay in between. CDR3 nucleotide sequence: TGTGCCTGGAGGGGGATGGGCAATCAGCCCCAGCATTTT. Its protein is CAWRGMGNQPQHF.

The chain links TRBV5-1 to TRBJ1-5, with unresolved D. This CDR3 has 13 residues. Germline assignment: CDR1 SGHRS and CDR2 YFSETQ. The V gene lost 4 bases and the J gene lost 6 bases, with 11 bases spanning the gap. CDR3 amino acids: CASSQSEGQPQHF. CDR3 DNA: TGCGCCAGCAGCCAATCGGAAGGTCAGCCCCAGCATTTT.

The rearrangement uses TRBV11-2 and TRBJ1-2; D is possibly TRBD1 (5 bases). The CDR3 covers 12 residues. Germline CDR1 SGHAT, CDR2 FQNNGV. V was cut by 3 bases and J by 13 bases, with 15 bases left in between. CDR3 protein: CASSLDLQAATF. The CDR3 DNA sequence: TGTGCCAGCAGCTTGGATCTACAGGCGGCCACCTTC. The full variable domain, completed using reference TRBV11-2 and TRBJ1-2, is EAGVAQSPRYKIIEKRQSVAFWCNPISGHATLYWYQQILGQGPKLLIQFQNNGVVDDSQLPKDRFSAERLKGVDSTLKIQPAKLEDSAVYLCASSLDLQAATFGSGTRLTVV.

This chain uses TRBV30 with TRBJ2-3; D is unclear. Trimming shortened V by 2 bases and J by 0 bases, and 9 bases separated the two germline ends. Germline CDR1 and CDR2: GTSNPN and SVGIG (reference sequence). This CDR3 has 14 residues. The CDR3 protein is CAWSKGASTDTQYF. For the CDR3, the DNA is TGTGCCTGGAGTAAAGGCGCTAGCACAGATACGCAGTATTTT.

The chain has TRBV7-3 and TRBJ2-6; unclear D gene. The CDR3 is 12 amino acids. Germline V lookup: CDR1 SGHTA, CDR2 FQGTGA. The ends were cut back, 5 bases at V and 2 bases at J, with 1 base in the middle. CDR3 residues: CASSTGANVLTF. CDR3 DNA sequence: TGTGCCAGCAGCACTGGGGCCAACGTCCTGACTTTC. Variable domain in full (rest from reference TRBV7-3 and TRBJ2-6): GAGVSQTPSNKVTEKGKYVELRCDPISGHTALYWYRQSLGQGPEFLIYFQGTGAADDSGLPNDRFFAVRPEGSVSTLKIQRTERGDSAVYLCASSTGANVLTFGAGSRLTVL.

V gene TRBV25-1 combines with J gene TRBJ1-2; D is possibly TRBD1 (5 bases). From germline, CDR1 is MGHDK and CDR2 SYGVNS. Trimming took off 1 base at V and 2 bases at J, with 8 bases between the two ends. The CDR3 contains 14 residues. CDR3 in amino acids: CASSEWGGNYGYTF. CDR3 nucleotides: TGTGCCAGCAGTGAATGGGGGGGGAACTATGGCTACACCTTC.

This clone was counted once. J is TRBJ1-2 and V is TRBV7-2; 8 positions match TRBD1. Germline loops: CDR1 SGHTA, CDR2 FQGNSA. With 4 bases clipped from V and 4 bases from J, the junction kept 5 bases outside the gene matches. The CDR3 loop spans 14 amino acids. CDR3 in amino acids: CASSYRDRTYGYTF. The DNA of the CDR3 is TGTGCCAGCAGCTACCGGGACAGGACCTATGGCTACACCTTC.

J is TRBJ2-7 and V is TRBV5-1; TRBD1 agrees at 12 bases. There are 14 residues in the CDR3. V shed 4 bases, J shed 5 bases, and the junction held 4 bases outside the gene matches. Germline V CDR1 and CDR2: SGHRS, YFSETQ. Here the CDR3 reads CASSHGTGGNEQYF. DNA of the CDR3: TGCGCCAGCAGCCACGGGACAGGGGGCAACGAGCAGTACTTC.

To note about this clone: One end of the junction fails to match germline, which may point to a read error. This chain links TRBV5-1 with TRBJ2-7, with D unclear. Per the germline V gene, CDR1 is SGHRS and CDR2 is YFSETQ. This CDR3 region has 13 residues. The CDR3 nucleotides are TGCGCCAGCAGACAAACCACAGCAGACAAATGCAACTTC. It translates to CASRQTTADKCNF.

V usage is TRBV7-8 and J usage is TRBJ2-3; maybe TRBD2 (6 bases). The CDR3 is 16 residues long. Germline-derived CDR1 and CDR2 are SGHVS and FQNEAQ. Trimming pared 1 base from V and 0 bases from J, leaving 11 bases between. The CDR3 loop reads CASSLEAGRSTDTQYF. The CDR3 DNA reads as TGTGCCAGCAGCTTAGAGGCGGGGAGAAGCACAGATACGCAGTATTTT.

This chain joins TRBV12-5 and TRBJ2-3; maybe TRBD1 (5 bases). V was cut by 4 bases and J by 2 bases, with 10 bases left in between. The CDR3 sequence is 14 residues long. Germline CDR1 LGHNT, CDR2 FRNRAP. CDR3 nucleotide sequence: TGTGCTAGTGGTTGGGGCAGAGACACAGATACGCAGTATTTT. As protein: CASGWGRDTDTQYF. Variable domain in full (rest from reference TRBV12-5 and TRBJ2-3): DARVTQTPRHKVTEMGQEVTMRCQPILGHNTVFWYRQTMMQGLELLAYFRNRAPLDDSGMPKDRFSAEMPDATLATLKIQPSEPRDSAVYFCASGWGRDTDTQYFGPGTRLTVL.

The rearrangement links TRBV5-1 to TRBJ2-1, with 7 bases matching TRBD1. Germline lookup yields CDR1 SGHRS and CDR2 YFSETQ. The CDR3 runs to 15 residues. The trim removed 4 bases at V and 7 bases at J, leaving 11 bases unmatched. CDR3 nucleotide sequence: TGCGCCAGCAGCCTACAGGGGCTTATCAGGAATGAGCAGTTCTTC. This gives the protein CASSLQGLIRNEQFF.

The genes are TRBV29-1 and TRBJ2-5, with D perhaps matching TRBD2 (7 bases). CDR1 is SQVTM and CDR2 is ANQGSEA in the germline V gene. The CDR3 covers 12 residues. Trimming shortened V by 7 bases and J by 7 bases, and 16 bases separated the two germline ends. CDR3: CSGEGGAGTQYF. DNA of the CDR3: TGCAGCGGCGAGGGGGGGGCTGGGACCCAGTACTTC.

The gene calls are TRBV7-9 and TRBJ1-1; the D is unclear. The CDR3 contains 13 residues. V was trimmed by 3 bases and J by 1 base, leaving 6 bases between them. The germline CDR1 and CDR2 sequences are SEHNR and FQNEAQ (reference sequence). The CDR3 nucleotides are TGTGCCAGCAGCTTCTCTCCGAACACTGAAGCTTTCTTT. It codes for CASSFSPNTEAFF.

In this sample, this clone turned up once. The chain couples TRBV2 to TRBJ2-7; TRBD1 matches 11 bases. Germline lookup yields CDR1 SNHLY and CDR2 FYNNEI. CDR3 length: 14 residues. The ends lost 3 bases at V and 6 bases at J; junction bases unmatched: 4. The CDR3 sequence: CASSDRDRGSEQYF. The DNA for the CDR3 is TGTGCCAGCAGTGATAGGGACAGGGGGTCCGAGCAGTACTTC.

Here the CDR3 DNA reads TGTGCCAGCAGCAGTGAGGGTTGGGGCTACACCTTC. This gives the protein CASSSEGWGYTF. The V call is TRBV4-2, the J call TRBJ1-2; D unclear. The V gene's germline CDR1 is LGHNA and CDR2 YNFKEQ. Trimming took 5 bases from V and 8 from J, leaving 12 bases between them. The CDR3 has 12 residues.

The chain is built from TRBV28 and TRBJ1-1; TRBD1 matches 8 bases. The length of the CDR3 is 15 residues. Per the germline V gene, CDR1 is MDHEN and CDR2 is SYDVKM. V lost 7 bases and J lost 4; bases outside the gene matches: 11. CDR3 DNA: TGTGCCAGCACCAAATCAGGGGGCGCATCCACTGAAGCTTTCTTT. Protein: CASTKSGGASTEAFF.

V is TRBV5-1 and J is TRBJ1-2; D gene uncertain. Trimming pared 0 bases from V and 6 bases from J, leaving 15 bases between. Germline lookup yields CDR1 SGHRS and CDR2 YFSETQ. The CDR3 has 15 amino acids. The CDR3 reads CASSLGWTAINGYTF. Written as DNA, the CDR3 is TGCGCCAGCAGCTTGGGTTGGACGGCAATAAATGGCTACACCTTC.

The V call is TRBV11-2, the J call TRBJ2-2; TRBD1 matches at 8 bases. The CDR3 has 15 amino acids. Germline V gene sequence: CDR1 SGHAT, CDR2 FQNNGV. V dropped 4 bases and J dropped 6; count of bases not matched to a gene: 7. CDR3 residues: CASSSLRGRAGELFF. For the CDR3, the DNA is TGTGCCAGCAGCTCACTCAGGGGGCGGGCCGGGGAGCTGTTTTTT. Based on the CDR3 plus reference TRBV11-2 and TRBJ2-2, the full variable domain is EAGVAQSPRYKIIEKRQSVAFWCNPISGHATLYWYQQILGQGPKLLIQFQNNGVVDDSQLPKDRFSAERLKGVDSTLKIQPAKLEDSAVYLCASSSLRGRAGELFFGEGSRLTVL.